This entry lists 20 T cell receptor beta chains sequenced from one sample in a study of cytomegalovirus exposure and HLA in healthy donors. The PCR employed 60 Vbeta primers together with 13 Jbeta primers. The assay was immunoSEQ multiplex PCR, and TCRdb's table has in-frame clones only and misses some. Among over 75,000 clones listed, about 66% were seen once. The specimen was PBMCs. These receptors all stem from a young man in good health and CMV-seronegative.

The gene calls are TRBV28 and TRBJ2-7, with 8 bases fitting TRBD2. The CDR3 runs to 15 residues. CDR1 is MDHEN, CDR2 SYDVKM, per germline. The junction had 7 bases not matched to a gene; V was cut back by 4 bases and J by 2 bases. The CDR3 sequence: CASSSPTGGAYEQYF. The CDR3 DNA follows: TGTGCCAGCAGTTCCCCCACGGGAGGGGCCTACGAGCAGTACTTC.

V gene TRBV5-1 combines with J gene TRBJ1-2; D gene ambiguous. This CDR3 comprises 14 residues. Germline V CDR1 and CDR2: SGHRS, YFSETQ. Trimming left V 5 bases short and J 9 bases short, with 20 bases between. The CDR3 DNA reads TGCGCCAGCAGAGGTGGCCAGGAGGAAAACAGCTACACCTTC. It codes for CASRGGQEENSYTF.

CDR3: CASSPDRDDYEQYF. The CDR3 nucleotides read TGTGCCAGCTCACCGGACAGGGACGACTACGAGCAGTACTTC. This sequence joins TRBV18 and TRBJ2-7; 8 bases match TRBD1. Trimming at V came to 3 bases and at J to 3 bases, leaving 4 bases not matched to a gene. The CDR3 is 14 residues long. Germline CDR1 and CDR2: KGHSH and LQKENI.

The chain has TRBV6-4 and TRBJ2-3; the match to TRBD2 covers 8 bases. The CDR3 loop spans 15 amino acids. Germline V gives CDR1 MRHNA, CDR2 SNTAGT. Losses at the gene ends were 3 bases for V and 4 bases for J; bases not matched to a gene: 6. The CDR3 is CASSEIAGTADTQYF. In DNA, the CDR3 is TGTGCCAGCAGTGAAATAGCGGGAACCGCAGATACGCAGTATTTT.

This clone was detected only once. CDR3 DNA: TGTGCCAGCAGCCCCCTACGGGTCCTCCTCTCCTACGAGCAGTACTTC. Its translation is CASSPLRVLLSYEQYF. J is TRBJ2-7 and V is TRBV7-9, with D hard to call. Between the trimmed V and J ends, which lost 5 bases and 0 bases, there was a span of 17 bases. This CDR3 contains 16 residues. Germline V gene data show CDR1 as SEHNR and CDR2 as FQNEAQ (reference sequence). Using reference TRBV7-9 and TRBJ2-7 for the parts outside the CDR3, the full variable domain is DTGVSQNPRHKITKRGQNVTFRCDPISEHNRLYWYRQTLGQGPEFLTYFQNEAQLEKSRLLSDRFSAERPKGSFSTLEIQRTEQGDSAMYLCASSPLRVLLSYEQYFGPGTRLTVT.

This chain links TRBV5-1 with TRBJ2-7; 13 bases align to TRBD2. The germline V gene has CDR1 SGHRS and CDR2 YFSETQ. Trimming took 0 bases from V and 5 from J; bases not matched to a gene: 8. CDR3 length: 17 amino acids. The DNA for the CDR3 is TGCGCCAGCAGCTTGGGGACTAGCGGGAGCTTTTTCCACGAGCAGTACTTC. It yields the protein CASSLGTSGSFFHEQYF.

The rearrangement joins TRBV2 to TRBJ2-7; D uncertain. The germline CDR1 and CDR2 sequences are SNHLY and FYNNEI. The V end was cut by 6 bases, the J end by 3 bases, with 6 bases between. The CDR3 sequence is 11 residues long. The CDR3 loop is CASRVVYEQYF. CDR3 DNA: TGTGCCAGCAGGGTAGTCTACGAGCAGTACTTC.

This clone was observed once. This sequence joins TRBV28 and TRBJ2-5, with D tentatively TRBD1 (6 bases). This CDR3 is built from 13 residues. Trimming removed 7 bases at V and 5 bases at J, with 14 bases between. Germline V gene sequence: CDR1 MDHEN, CDR2 SYDVKM. In nucleotides, the CDR3 is TGTGCCAGCACCCAAGGGGGTAGCGAGACCCAGTACTTC. It translates to CASTQGGSETQYF. The full variable domain, with the rest looked up from reference TRBV28 and TRBJ2-5, is DVKVTQSSRYLVKRTGEKVFLECVQDMDHENMFWYRQDPGLGLRLIYFSYDVKMKEKGDIPEGYSVSREKKERFSLILESASTNQTSMYLCASTQGGSETQYFGPGTRLLVL.

CDR3 nucleotide sequence: TGTGCCAGCAGCTTGGGCCAGGGGACGATCACCTACGAGCAGTACTTC. Protein: CASSLGQGTITYEQYF. The V call is TRBV5-6, the J call TRBJ2-7; D is perhaps TRBD1 (6 bases). Germline V lookup: CDR1 SGHDT, CDR2 YYEEEE. The CDR3 length is 16 residues. Trimming left V 0 bases short and J 2 bases short, with 15 bases between. The full variable domain, with the rest looked up from reference TRBV5-6 and TRBJ2-7, is DAGVTQSPTHLIKTRGQQVTLRCSPKSGHDTVSWYQQALGQGPQFIFQYYEEEERQRGNFPDRFSGHQFPNYSSELNVNALLLGDSALYLCASSLGQGTITYEQYFGPGTRLTVT.

The chain couples TRBV6-5 to TRBJ1-1; 7 bases map to TRBD1. The germline V gene has CDR1 MNHEY and CDR2 SVGAGI. CDR3 length: 13 amino acids. The V segment lost 4 bases and the J segment 3 bases; nucleotides outside the gene matches: 2. The CDR3, as DNA: TGTGCCAGCAGTTTTGACAGGGACACTGAAGCTTTCTTT. Amino acid sequence: CASSFDRDTEAFF.

The rearrangement links TRBV19 to TRBJ1-1, with 9 bases lining up with TRBD1. V lost 5 bases and J lost 1; bases outside the gene matches: 5. Germline-derived CDR1 and CDR2 are LNHDA and SQIVND (reference sequence). The CDR3 length is 15 residues. The CDR3 DNA follows: TGTGCCAGTAGTTTCCGGACAGGGGCGAACACTGAAGCTTTCTTT. Translating gives CASSFRTGANTEAFF.

This chain links TRBV7-2 with TRBJ1-5, with D tentatively TRBD1 (5 bases). The CDR3 runs to 14 residues. Germline values: CDR1 SGHTA, CDR2 FQGNSA. V lost 5 bases to trimming and J lost 1 base, with 9 bases between them. The CDR3 DNA follows: TGTGCCAGCAGCCCAGGGTCCAGCAATCAGCCCCAGCATTTT. It encodes CASSPGSSNQPQHF. The full variable domain, rest sourced from reference TRBV7-2 and TRBJ1-5, is GAGVSQSPSNKVTEKGKDVELRCDPISGHTALYWYRQSLGQGLEFLIYFQGNSAPDKSGLPSDRFSAERTGGSVSTLTIQRTQQEDSAVYLCASSPGSSNQPQHFGDGTRLSIL.

This chain uses TRBV5-6 with TRBJ2-7; no firm D call. V lost 0 bases and J 5 bases, leaving 12 bases between the germline ends. Germline V gives CDR1 SGHDT, CDR2 YYEEEE. The CDR3 extends over 14 amino acids. The CDR3 region has the DNA TGTGCCAGCAGCTTGGCGATGCGGATGGACGAGCAGTACTTC. As protein: CASSLAMRMDEQYF.

This clone was seen a single time. The CDR3 region has the DNA TGTGCCAGCAGCCTGACAGCCCATAATGGCTACACCTTC. Translation: CASSLTAHNGYTF. The chain has TRBV7-8 and TRBJ1-2; tentative D call: TRBD1 (5 bases). The CDR3 is made up of 13 amino acids. Trimming removed 5 bases at V and 6 bases at J, with 13 bases between. CDR1 and CDR2 from the germline V gene are SGHVS and FQNEAQ. Complete variable domain (other parts from reference TRBV7-8 and TRBJ1-2): GAGVSQSPRYKVAKRGQDVALRCDPISGHVSLFWYQQALGQGPEFLTYFQNEAQLDKSGLPSDRFFAERPEGSVSTLKIQRTQQEDSAVYLCASSLTAHNGYTFGSGTRLTVV.

CDR3 region: CASSGQRLSAFF. The CDR3, as DNA: TGTGCCAGCAGTGGACAACGGCTGTCGGCTTTCTTT. The chain employs TRBV6-1 and TRBJ1-1; D not resolved. Germline CDR1 and CDR2: MNHNS and SASEGT. The CDR3 runs to 12 residues. V was clipped by 4 bases and J by 11 bases, with 14 bases between them.

The genes are TRBV9 and TRBJ2-2; 7 positions agree with TRBD2. V gave up 1 base and J gave up 1 base; unmatched junction bases: 1. The CDR3 runs to 15 residues. The germline V gene has CDR1 SGDLS and CDR2 YYNGEE. As DNA, the CDR3 is TGTGCCAGCAGCGTAACGGGGGGGAACACCGGGGAGCTGTTTTTT. Protein sequence: CASSVTGGNTGELFF.

In this sample, this clone turned up once. The chain couples TRBV19 to TRBJ1-6; D gene uncertain. With 6 bases removed from V and 5 bases from J, the gap between germline ends came to 8 bases. The CDR3 runs to 13 residues. CDR1 and CDR2 (germline): LNHDA, SQIVND (reference sequence). DNA for the CDR3: TGTGCCAGTAGACCGCAGAATAATTCACCCCTCCACTTT. As protein: CASRPQNNSPLHF.

This clone was recorded only once. The CDR3 reads CASSPRGSALEAFF. CDR3 bases: TGTGCCAGCAGCCCCCGGGGGTCCGCCCTTGAAGCTTTCTTT. This chain links TRBV28 with TRBJ1-1; weak D call: TRBD1 (5 bases). The CDR3 is made up of 14 amino acids. CDR1 and CDR2 from the germline V gene are MDHEN and SYDVKM. V lost 6 bases, J lost 7 bases, and 18 bases lay in between.

The chain employs TRBV6-1 and TRBJ1-5, with TRBD1 matching over 8 bases. The junction had 12 bases not matched to a gene; V was cut back by 1 base and J by 7 bases. This CDR3 contains 17 residues. Germline lookup yields CDR1 MNHNS and CDR2 SASEGT. CDR3 loop: CASSEGQGWRIEQPQHF. The CDR3 nucleotides are TGTGCCAGCAGTGAAGGACAGGGGTGGAGGATCGAGCAGCCCCAGCATTTT.

J is TRBJ2-2 and V is TRBV4-1, with D possibly TRBD1 on 5 matching bases. Germline CDR1 is MGHRA and CDR2 is YSYEKL. V dropped 2 bases and J dropped 6 bases, with 13 bases sitting between them. The CDR3 is 15 residues long. The CDR3: CASSQRSIGAGELFF. In DNA, the CDR3 is TGCGCCAGCAGCCAACGGAGCATAGGGGCCGGGGAGCTGTTTTTT.